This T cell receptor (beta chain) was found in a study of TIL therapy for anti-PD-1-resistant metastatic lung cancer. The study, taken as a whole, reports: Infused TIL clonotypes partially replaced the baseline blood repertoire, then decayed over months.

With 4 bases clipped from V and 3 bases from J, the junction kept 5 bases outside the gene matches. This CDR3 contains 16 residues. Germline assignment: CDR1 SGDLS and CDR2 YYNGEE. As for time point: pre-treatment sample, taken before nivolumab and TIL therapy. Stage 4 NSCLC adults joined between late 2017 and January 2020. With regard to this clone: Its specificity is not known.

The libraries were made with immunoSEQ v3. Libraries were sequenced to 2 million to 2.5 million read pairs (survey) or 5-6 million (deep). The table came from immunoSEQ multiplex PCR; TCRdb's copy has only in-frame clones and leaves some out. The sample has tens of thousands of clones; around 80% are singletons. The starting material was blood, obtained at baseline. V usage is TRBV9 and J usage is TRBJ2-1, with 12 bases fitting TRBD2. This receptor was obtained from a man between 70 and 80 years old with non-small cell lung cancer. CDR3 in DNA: TGTGCCAGCAGCCGGGGACTAGCGGGTAGCTACAATGAGCAGTTCTTC. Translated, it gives CASSRGLAGSYNEQFF.